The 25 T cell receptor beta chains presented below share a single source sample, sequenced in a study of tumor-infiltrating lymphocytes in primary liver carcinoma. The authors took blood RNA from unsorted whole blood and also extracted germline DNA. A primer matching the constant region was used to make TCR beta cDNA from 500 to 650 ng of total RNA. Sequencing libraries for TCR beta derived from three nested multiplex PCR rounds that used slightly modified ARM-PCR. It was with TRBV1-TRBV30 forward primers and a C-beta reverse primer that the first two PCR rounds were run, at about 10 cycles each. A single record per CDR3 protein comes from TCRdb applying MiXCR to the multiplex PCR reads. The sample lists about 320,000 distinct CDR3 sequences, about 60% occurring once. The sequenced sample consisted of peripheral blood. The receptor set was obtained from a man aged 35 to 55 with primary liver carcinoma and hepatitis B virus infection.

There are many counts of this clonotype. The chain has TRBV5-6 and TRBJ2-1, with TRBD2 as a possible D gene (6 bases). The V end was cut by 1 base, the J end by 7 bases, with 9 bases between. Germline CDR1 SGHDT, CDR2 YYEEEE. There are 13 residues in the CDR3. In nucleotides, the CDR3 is TGTGCCAGCAGCTTGTCGGAGGGGAATGAGCAGTTCTTC. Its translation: CASSLSEGNEQFF.

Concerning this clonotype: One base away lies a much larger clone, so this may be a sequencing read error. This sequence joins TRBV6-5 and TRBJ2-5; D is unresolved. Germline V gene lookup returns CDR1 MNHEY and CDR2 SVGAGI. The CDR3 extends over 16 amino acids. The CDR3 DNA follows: TGTGCCAGCACCCATACCGCCGACTCGATACAAGAGACCCAGTGCTTC. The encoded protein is CASTHTADSIQETQCF.

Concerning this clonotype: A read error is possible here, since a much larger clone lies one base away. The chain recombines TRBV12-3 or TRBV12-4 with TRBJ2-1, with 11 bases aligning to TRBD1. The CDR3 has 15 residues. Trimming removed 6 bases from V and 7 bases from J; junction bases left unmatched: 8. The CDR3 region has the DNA TGTGCCAGCAGCGACCGGACAGGGGGCAAGAATGAGCAGTTCTTC. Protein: CASSDRTGGKNEQFF.

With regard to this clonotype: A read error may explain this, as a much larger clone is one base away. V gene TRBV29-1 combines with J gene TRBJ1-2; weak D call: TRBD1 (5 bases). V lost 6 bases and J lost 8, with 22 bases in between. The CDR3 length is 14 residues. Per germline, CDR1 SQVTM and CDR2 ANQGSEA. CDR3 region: CSVAMTGHGAGYTF. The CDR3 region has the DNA TGCAGCGTGGCCATGACCGGACATGGGGCCGGCTACACCTTC.

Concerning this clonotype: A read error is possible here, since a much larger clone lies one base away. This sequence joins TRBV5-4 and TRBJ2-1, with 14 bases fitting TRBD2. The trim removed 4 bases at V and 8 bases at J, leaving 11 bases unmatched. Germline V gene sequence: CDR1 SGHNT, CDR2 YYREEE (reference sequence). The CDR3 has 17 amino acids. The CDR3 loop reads CASSLGLAGGNVDEQFF. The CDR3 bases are TGTGCCAGCAGCCTTGGACTAGCGGGAGGAAACGTGGATGAGCAGTTCTTC.

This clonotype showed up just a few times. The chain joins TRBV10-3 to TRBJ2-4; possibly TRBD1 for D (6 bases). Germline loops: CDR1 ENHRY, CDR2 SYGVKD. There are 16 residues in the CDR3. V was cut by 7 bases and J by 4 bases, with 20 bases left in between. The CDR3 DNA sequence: TGTGCCATCAATGACGAAGTGACCCAGGGGAAAAACATTCAGTACTTC. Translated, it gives CAINDEVTQGKNIQYF.

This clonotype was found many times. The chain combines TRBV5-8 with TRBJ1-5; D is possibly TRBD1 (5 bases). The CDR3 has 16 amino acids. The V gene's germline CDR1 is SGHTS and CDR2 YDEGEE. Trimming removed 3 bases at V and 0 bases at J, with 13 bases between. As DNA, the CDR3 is TGTGCCAGCAGCTCTCTGACAGCGTATAGCAATCAGCCCCAGCATTTT. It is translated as CASSSLTAYSNQPQHF.

The CDR3 region has the DNA TGCGCCAGCAGCCCAGAGCAGGGCTTAGGGAACACTGAAGCTTTCTTT. It translates to CASSPEQGLGNTEAFF. This chain connects TRBV5-1 to TRBJ1-1; maybe TRBD1 (5 bases). Germline CDR1 reads SGHRS; CDR2 reads YFSETQ. V was clipped by 4 bases and J by 1 base, with 17 bases between them. CDR3 length: 16 amino acids.

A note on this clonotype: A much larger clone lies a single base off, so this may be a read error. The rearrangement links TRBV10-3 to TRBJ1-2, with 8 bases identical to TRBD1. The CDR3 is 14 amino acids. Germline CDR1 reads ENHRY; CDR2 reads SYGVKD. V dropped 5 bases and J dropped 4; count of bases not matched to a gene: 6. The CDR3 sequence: CAISPGQDFYGYTF. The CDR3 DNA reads TGTGCCATCAGTCCGGGACAGGACTTCTATGGCTACACCTTC.

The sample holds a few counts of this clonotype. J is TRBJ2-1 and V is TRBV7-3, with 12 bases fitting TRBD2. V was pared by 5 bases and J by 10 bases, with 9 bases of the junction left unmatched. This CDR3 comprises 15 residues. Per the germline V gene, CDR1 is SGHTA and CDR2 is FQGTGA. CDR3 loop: CASSTRTSGKGEQFF. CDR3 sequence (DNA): TGTGCCAGCAGCACCAGGACTAGCGGGAAGGGGGAGCAGTTCTTC.

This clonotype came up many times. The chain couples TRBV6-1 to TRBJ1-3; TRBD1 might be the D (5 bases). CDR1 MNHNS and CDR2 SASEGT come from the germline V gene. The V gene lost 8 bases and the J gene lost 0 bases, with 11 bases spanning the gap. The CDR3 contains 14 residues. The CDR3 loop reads CASGGTISGNTIYF. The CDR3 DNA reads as TGTGCCAGCGGGGGAACCATCTCTGGAAACACCATATATTTT.

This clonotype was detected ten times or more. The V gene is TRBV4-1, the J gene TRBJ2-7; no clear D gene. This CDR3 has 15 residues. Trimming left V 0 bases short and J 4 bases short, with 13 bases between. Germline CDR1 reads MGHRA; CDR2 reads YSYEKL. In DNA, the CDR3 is TGCGCCAGCAGCCAAGATCCAGGAGACGGATACGAGCAGTACTTC. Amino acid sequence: CASSQDPGDGYEQYF.

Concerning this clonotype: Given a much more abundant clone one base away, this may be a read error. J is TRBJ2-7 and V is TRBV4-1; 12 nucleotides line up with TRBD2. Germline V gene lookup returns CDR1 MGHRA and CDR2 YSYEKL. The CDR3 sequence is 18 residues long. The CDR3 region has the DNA TGCGCCAGCAGCCAAGGGTTGGTGGTGCTAGCGGGAGGGTACGCGCAGTACTTC. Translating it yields CASSQGLVVLAGGYAQYF.

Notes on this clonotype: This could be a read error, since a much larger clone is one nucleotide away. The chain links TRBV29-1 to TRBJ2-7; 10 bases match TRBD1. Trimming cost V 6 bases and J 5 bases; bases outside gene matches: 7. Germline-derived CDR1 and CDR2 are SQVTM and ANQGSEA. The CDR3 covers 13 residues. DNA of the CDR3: TGCAGCGTCGACAGGGGGCTAGCTAACGAGCAGTACTTC. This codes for CSVDRGLANEQYF.

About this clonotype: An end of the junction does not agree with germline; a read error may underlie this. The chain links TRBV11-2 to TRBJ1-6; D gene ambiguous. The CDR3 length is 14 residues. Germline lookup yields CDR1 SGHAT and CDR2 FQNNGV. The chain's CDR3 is CASGGPPSNSPLHF. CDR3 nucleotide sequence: TGTGCCAGCGGCGGACCGCCCAGTAATTCGCCCCTCCACTTT. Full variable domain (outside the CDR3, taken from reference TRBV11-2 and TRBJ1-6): EAGVAQSPRYKIIEKRQSVAFWCNPISGHATLYWYQQILGQGPKLLIQFQNNGVVDDSQLPKDRFSAERLKGVDSTLKIQPAKLEDSAVYLCASGGPPSNSPLHFGNGTRLTVT.

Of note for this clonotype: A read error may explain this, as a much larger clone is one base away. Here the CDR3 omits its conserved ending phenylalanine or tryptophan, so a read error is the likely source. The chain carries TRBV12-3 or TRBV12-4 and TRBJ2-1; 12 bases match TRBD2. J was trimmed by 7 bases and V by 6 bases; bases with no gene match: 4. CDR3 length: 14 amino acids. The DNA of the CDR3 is TGTGCCAGCAGGACCGGGACTAGCGGGAATGAGCAGTTCCTC. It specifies CASRTGTSGNEQFL.

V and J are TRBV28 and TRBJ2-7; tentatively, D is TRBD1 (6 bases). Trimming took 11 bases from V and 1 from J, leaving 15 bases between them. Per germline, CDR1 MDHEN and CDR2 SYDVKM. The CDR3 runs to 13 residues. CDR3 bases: TGTGCCTGCACCGGGACAAGGTCCTACGAGCAGTACTTC. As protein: CACTGTRSYEQYF.

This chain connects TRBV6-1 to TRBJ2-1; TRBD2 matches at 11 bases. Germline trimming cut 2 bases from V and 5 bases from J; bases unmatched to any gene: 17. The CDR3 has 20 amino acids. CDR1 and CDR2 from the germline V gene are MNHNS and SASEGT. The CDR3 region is CASSEKLVAGGARRHNEQFF. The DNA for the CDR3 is TGTGCCAGCAGTGAAAAACTAGTAGCGGGAGGGGCACGAAGGCACAATGAGCAGTTCTTC.

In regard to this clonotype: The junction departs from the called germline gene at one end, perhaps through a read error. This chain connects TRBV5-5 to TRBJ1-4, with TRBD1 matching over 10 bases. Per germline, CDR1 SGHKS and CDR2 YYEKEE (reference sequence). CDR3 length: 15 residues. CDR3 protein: CANSTGGTGDEKLFF. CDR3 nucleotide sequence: TGTGCCAACAGCACCGGCGGGACAGGGGATGAAAAACTGTTTTTT.

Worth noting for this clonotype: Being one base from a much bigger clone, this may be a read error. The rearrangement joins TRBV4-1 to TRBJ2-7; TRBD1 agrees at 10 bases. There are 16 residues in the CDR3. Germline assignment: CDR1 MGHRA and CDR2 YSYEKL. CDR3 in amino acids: CASGHPWTGGGDEQYF. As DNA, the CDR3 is TGCGCCAGCGGCCACCCTTGGACAGGGGGAGGCGACGAGCAGTACTTC.

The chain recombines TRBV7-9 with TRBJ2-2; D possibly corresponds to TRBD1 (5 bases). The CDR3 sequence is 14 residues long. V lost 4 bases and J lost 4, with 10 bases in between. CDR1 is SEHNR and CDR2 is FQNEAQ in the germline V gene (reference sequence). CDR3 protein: CASSSQGTTGELFF. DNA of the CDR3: TGTGCCAGCAGCTCCCAGGGAACCACCGGGGAGCTGTTTTTT.

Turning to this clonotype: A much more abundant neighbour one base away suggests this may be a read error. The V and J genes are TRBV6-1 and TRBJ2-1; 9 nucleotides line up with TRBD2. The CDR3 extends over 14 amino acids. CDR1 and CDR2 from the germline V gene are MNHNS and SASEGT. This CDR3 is CASIVAGVLNERFF. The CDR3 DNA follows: TGTGCCAGCATCGTAGCGGGAGTACTTAATGAGCGGTTCTTC.

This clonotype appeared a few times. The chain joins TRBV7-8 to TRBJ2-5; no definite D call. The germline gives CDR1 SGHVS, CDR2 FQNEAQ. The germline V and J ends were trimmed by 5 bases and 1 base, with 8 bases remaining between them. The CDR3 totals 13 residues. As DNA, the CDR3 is TGTGCCAGCAGCATACAGCCCCAAGAGACCCAGTACTTC. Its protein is CASSIQPQETQYF.

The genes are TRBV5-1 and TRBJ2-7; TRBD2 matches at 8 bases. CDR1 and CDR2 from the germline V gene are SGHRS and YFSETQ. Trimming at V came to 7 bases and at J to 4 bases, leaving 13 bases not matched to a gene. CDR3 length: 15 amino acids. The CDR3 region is CASCWTSRSSYEQYF. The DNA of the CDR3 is TGCGCCAGCTGCTGGACTAGCAGGAGTTCGTACGAGCAGTACTTC.

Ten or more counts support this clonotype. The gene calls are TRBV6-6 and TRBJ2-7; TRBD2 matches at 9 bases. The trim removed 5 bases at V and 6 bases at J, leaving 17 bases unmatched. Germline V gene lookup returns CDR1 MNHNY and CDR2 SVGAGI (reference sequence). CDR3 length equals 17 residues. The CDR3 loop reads CASSTPWVAGVRSEQYF. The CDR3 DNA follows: TGTGCCAGCAGTACCCCTTGGGTAGCGGGAGTGAGGAGCGAGCAGTACTTC.